One and the same sample provided the 14 T cell receptor beta chains below, sequenced in a study of blood T cell repertoires in COVID-19. Clones were sequenced by immunoSEQ multiplex PCR, and TCRdb holds only the in-frame ones, with some missing. In the table there are hundreds of thousands of clones, under 95% of which are singletons. Sample: PBMCs or T cells enriched from blood (not recorded which). These receptors were collected from a man aged 60-69 years who had recovered from COVID-19.

The genes are TRBV7-8 and TRBJ1-3; D is unclear. The CDR3 contains 17 residues. Germline V gives CDR1 SGHVS, CDR2 FQNEAQ. Deletions cut 5 bases from V and 0 bases from J, with 17 bases between. CDR3 coding DNA: TGTGCCAGCAGCCCCGCGGGCCTTGTCGACTCTGGAAACACCATATATTTT. Translated, it gives CASSPAGLVDSGNTIYF.

The chain recombines TRBV24-1 with TRBJ2-1; 10 bases line up with TRBD2. The CDR3 runs 17 residues. CDR1 is KGHDR and CDR2 is SFDVKD in the germline V gene. The V segment lost 3 bases and the J segment 5 bases; nucleotides outside the gene matches: 9. Here the CDR3 DNA reads TGTGCCACCAGTGATCCCAGATCTAGCGGGAGAGACAATGAGCAGTTCTTC. As protein: CATSDPRSSGRDNEQFF.

V and J are TRBV10-3 and TRBJ1-5; 7 bases agree with TRBD1. The CDR3 runs 15 residues. Germline loops: CDR1 ENHRY, CDR2 SYGVKD. Losses at the gene ends were 8 bases for V and 2 bases for J; bases not matched to a gene: 9. CDR3 nucleotides: TGTGCCATCGGGGCGGACAGGCTGGGCAATCAGCCCCAGCATTTT. Residues: CAIGADRLGNQPQHF.

This clone was seen only once. This chain joins TRBV12-3 or TRBV12-4 and TRBJ1-2; D uncertain. The CDR3 length is 13 residues. The V end was cut by 6 bases, the J end by 4 bases, with 12 bases between. The CDR3: CASSPGGAYGYTF. CDR3 in DNA: TGTGCCAGCAGCCCCGGTGGAGCCTATGGCTACACCTTC.

The J gene is TRBJ2-7, the V gene TRBV12-3 or TRBV12-4, with 8 bases fitting TRBD2. V dropped 6 bases and J dropped 7; count of bases not matched to a gene: 8. CDR3 length: 13 residues. The CDR3: CASSASTSGEQYF. The CDR3 DNA reads as TGTGCCAGCAGCGCTTCTACTAGCGGAGAGCAGTACTTC.

The chain combines TRBV5-6 with TRBJ1-5, with a tentative D call TRBD1 (6 bases). CDR3 length: 15 residues. V gave up 0 bases and J gave up 4 bases, with 11 bases separating them. CDR1 and CDR2 (germline): SGHDT, YYEEEE. CDR3 amino acids: CASSLAGTLNQPQHF. CDR3 coding DNA: TGTGCCAGCAGCTTGGCCGGGACACTTAATCAGCCCCAGCATTTT.

This rearrangement joins TRBV7-2 to TRBJ2-7; perhaps TRBD1 as D (7 bases). Between the trimmed V and J ends, which lost 5 bases and 4 bases, there was a span of 21 bases. This CDR3 contains 16 residues. The germline gives CDR1 SGHTA, CDR2 FQGNSA. CDR3 residues: CASSPKGGGTGYEQYF. The CDR3 DNA reads as TGTGCCAGCAGCCCCAAAGGGGGCGGGACGGGGTACGAGCAGTACTTC.

This rearrangement joins TRBV5-4 to TRBJ2-3; 13 bases fit TRBD2. Germline V gene data show CDR1 as SGHNT and CDR2 as YYREEE (reference sequence). The CDR3 spans 17 residues. The V segment lost 1 base and the J segment 2 bases; nucleotides outside the gene matches: 4. CDR3 DNA: TGTGCCAGCAGCTTGATGGGACTAGCGGGATCCACAGATACGCAGTATTTT. Residues: CASSLMGLAGSTDTQYF.

DNA for the CDR3: TGTGCCAGCAGCGAAGCTCCAGGAATTAGCACTGAAGCTTTCTTT. Protein sequence: CASSEAPGISTEAFF. The rearrangement joins TRBV21-1 to TRBJ1-1; whether TRBD1, the table's D call, matches the DNA was not checked. TRBV21-1 is listed as a pseudogene. The CDR3 is 15 amino acids.

The gene calls are TRBV6-5 and TRBJ2-7, with 10 bases lining up with TRBD2. V shed 0 bases and J 2 bases; nucleotides not matched to a gene: 1. The length of the CDR3 is 15 residues. CDR1 and CDR2 (germline): MNHEY, SVGAGI. The CDR3 nucleotides read TGTGCCAGCAGTTACTCGGGACTAGCGACCTACGAGCAGTACTTC. Its protein is CASSYSGLATYEQYF.

In its sample, this clone was seen once. The chain recombines TRBV3-1 (or the pseudogene TRBV3-2) with TRBJ1-6, with a tentative D call TRBD1 (6 bases). CDR3 length equals 17 residues. Germline V gene sequence: CDR1 LGHDT, CDR2 YNNKEL (reference sequence). Deletions cut 0 bases from V and 6 bases from J, with 15 bases between. The CDR3 region is CASSQDHPQGINSPLHF. CDR3 DNA sequence: TGTGCCAGCAGCCAAGATCATCCCCAGGGGATTAATTCACCCCTCCACTTT.

This chain joins TRBV27 and TRBJ2-1; 8 bases map to TRBD1. This CDR3 contains 13 residues. Per the germline V gene, CDR1 is MNHEY and CDR2 is SMNVEV (reference sequence). With 2 bases clipped from V and 9 bases from J, the junction kept 3 bases outside the gene matches. The CDR3 reads CASSLDRGGEQFF. The CDR3 nucleotides are TGTGCCAGCAGTTTAGACAGGGGAGGTGAGCAGTTCTTC.

V is TRBV19 and J is TRBJ1-6, with D perhaps matching TRBD1 (6 bases). Per germline, CDR1 LNHDA and CDR2 SQIVND (reference sequence). This CDR3 is 14 amino acids long. With 6 bases removed from V and 10 bases from J, the gap between germline ends came to 16 bases. The CDR3 DNA reads as TGTGCCAGTAGGAACCCGGGACAAAGCTCACCCCTCCACTTT. This gives the protein CASRNPGQSSPLHF.

The chain joins TRBV3-1 (or the pseudogene TRBV3-2) to TRBJ2-5; TRBD2 agrees at 10 bases. This CDR3 region has 15 residues. CDR1 and CDR2 (germline): LGHDT, YNNKEL (reference sequence). V gave up 2 bases and J gave up 4 bases; unmatched junction bases: 4. The CDR3 here is CASSQRQRGGETQYF. The DNA for the CDR3 is TGTGCCAGCAGCCAACGTCAGCGGGGGGGAGAGACCCAGTACTTC.